A single T cell receptor beta chain is shown here with its context. Its antigen is not identified. This entry belongs to a study of T cell responses to AZD1222 COVID-19 vaccine. Method: immunoSEQ multiplex PCR; TCRdb's copy keeps in-frame clones and lacks some. Of approximately 170,000 clones in the sample, around 88% were seen once. Overall study results and limits: Vaccine-related CD4 TCRs covered spike, predominating at 160-218 and 743-854. Possibly, clonal diversity was underestimated; donors were largely white British and included more females. Seropositivity was recorded at baseline in only a handful of AZD1222 recipients. All repertoire sampling was performed exclusively after the peak T cell response.

The V and J ends lost 4 bases and 3 bases, in that order; junction bases with no gene match: 5. Germline lookup yields CDR1 SGHNT and CDR2 YYREEE (reference sequence). This CDR3 is 14 amino acids long. The sequence came from an adult who received the AZD1222 COVID-19 vaccine. The sample was peripheral blood, taken 28 days after the second AZD1222 dose. The chain is built from TRBV5-4 and TRBJ1-1, with TRBD1 identical over 8 bases. The DNA for the CDR3 is TGTGCCAGCAGCCCCGGACAGGGTGACACTGAAGCTTTCTTT. Its translation is CASSPGQGDTEAFF.